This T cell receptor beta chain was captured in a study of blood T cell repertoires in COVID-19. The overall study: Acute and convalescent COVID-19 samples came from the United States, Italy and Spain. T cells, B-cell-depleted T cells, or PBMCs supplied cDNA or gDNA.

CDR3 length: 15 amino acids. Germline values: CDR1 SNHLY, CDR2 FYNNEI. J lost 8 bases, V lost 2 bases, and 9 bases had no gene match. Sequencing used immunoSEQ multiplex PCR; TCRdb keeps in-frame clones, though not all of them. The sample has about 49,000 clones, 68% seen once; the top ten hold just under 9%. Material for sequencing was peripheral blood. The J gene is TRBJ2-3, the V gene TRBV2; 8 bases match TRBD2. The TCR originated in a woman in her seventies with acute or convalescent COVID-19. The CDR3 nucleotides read TGTGCCAGCAGTGAAAGTCCGAGCGGGGGTTCTACGCAGTATTTT. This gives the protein CASSESPSGGSTQYF.